Listed below are T cell receptor beta chains from one sample, sequenced in a study of regulatory T cells in long-lasting Graves disease. TCRdb passed the multiplex PCR reads through MiXCR, listing each CDR3 protein once. This sample has over 300,000 distinct CDR3 sequences, with around 19% found just once. The sample consisted of peripheral blood mononuclear cells (PBMCs), taken when the disease was refractory, from a patient treated with antithyroid drugs. The receptors shown here come from a female donor with Graves disease. Both conserved end residues are part of each CDR3. A D gene is named only where the DNA matches it firmly. For some rows the clone size is stated as once, few or many, or as a class when expanded; others skip it.

V,J,size,D,DNA,CDR3
TRBV10-2,TRBJ1-1,few,TRBD1,TGCGCCAGCAGTGAGCACACAGGGGGTGGGAACACTGAAGCTTTCTTT,CASSEHTGGGNTEAFF
TRBV20-1,TRBJ2-7,few,-,TGCAGTGCCCCCCTGGAGTGGCGGGCCTACGAGCAGTACTTC,CSAPLEWRAYEQYF
TRBV6-9,TRBJ2-7,few,TRBD1,TGTGCCAGCAGTTACCCGAGACAGGGGGCGGGCGAGCAGTACTTC,CASSYPRQGAGEQYF
TRBV4-1,TRBJ1-2,-,TRBD1,TGCGCCAGCAGCCATGTCGGGACAGGGGAACTCTATGGCTACACCTTC,CASSHVGTGELYGYTF
TRBV28,TRBJ1-2,many,TRBD1,TGTGCCAGCAGCCGTCCCGGGACAGGGGGCGAGGTATATGGCTACACCTTC,CASSRPGTGGEVYGYTF
TRBV19,TRBJ2-1,-,TRBD2,TGTGCCAGTAGTAGGGGACTAGGCAATACGAGGGCCGATGAGCAGTTCTTC,CASSRGLGNTRADEQFF
TRBV7-3,TRBJ1-5,many,TRBD1,TGTGCCAGCAACTTCGGGACAGTCTATCAGCCCCAGCATTTT,CASNFGTVYQPQHF
TRBV7-2,TRBJ1-2,many,-,TGTGCCAGCAGCAAATGGAGTTCCGCCAACCATGGCTACACCTTC,CASSKWSSANHGYTF
TRBV24-1,TRBJ2-2,many,-,TGTGCCACCAGTGATTTGCAAGGGCGAGCCGGGGAGCTGTTTTTT,CATSDLQGRAGELFF
TRBV28,TRBJ2-7,many,TRBD1,TGTGCCAGCAGTCTACCCGGGACAGGGTTTCAGCGGGACGGCGAGCAGTACTTC,CASSLPGTGFQRDGEQYF
TRBV19,TRBJ1-5,few,TRBD1,TGTGCCAGCGACAGGGGGCCGGTCTTACAGCCCCAGCATTTT,CASDRGPVLQPQHF
TRBV27,TRBJ1-4,few,-,TGTGCCAGCAGTCCATTATCACTGGGGAGAGCTAATGAAAAACTGTTTTTT,CASSPLSLGRANEKLFF
TRBV5-6,TRBJ1-1,many,-,TGTGCCAGCAGCTTTCTGCTCGACGACAGAAACACTGAAGCTTTCTTT,CASSFLLDDRNTEAFF
TRBV24-1,TRBJ1-2,many,-,TGTGCCACCAGTGATTTAGAAGGCTACACCTTC,CATSDLEGYTF
TRBV5-4,TRBJ2-1,-,TRBD2,TGTGCCAGCAGCTTGACTAGCGACCTCCGGAATGAGCAGTTCTTC,CASSLTSDLRNEQFF
TRBV7-3,TRBJ1-1,-,-,TGTGCCAGCACCTTCGGGGGAGGCACTGAAGCTTTCTTT,CASTFGGGTEAFF